This entry is about one T cell receptor beta chain. The data were produced by immunoSEQ multiplex PCR, yet TCRdb's version contains in-frame clones alone and is incomplete. The sample yields around 23,000 clones, 93% seen once. This record belongs to a study of graft-versus-host responses after intestinal transplantation. Trimming took 8 bases from V and 1 from J; bases not matched to a gene: 3. CDR1 and CDR2 (germline): LNHDA, SQIVND (reference sequence). CDR3 length: 13 residues. The sequence was obtained from a human patient who received an intestinal transplant, so some T cells may come from the graft donor. The V and J genes are TRBV19 and TRBJ2-7; 9 nucleotides agree with TRBD2. The input for sequencing was PBMCs, taken 18 days after transplant. The chain's CDR3 is CASRLAGSYEQYF. The CDR3 DNA sequence: TGTGCCAGTCGCCTAGCGGGGTCCTACGAGCAGTACTTC.